This note documents a single T cell receptor (beta chain) sequence. TCRalpha and TCRbeta libraries used 5'RACE with constant-segment primers and UMIs. Via MiXCR, TCRdb re-called the 5' RACE reads, giving one row per CDR3 protein. The repertoire holds approximately 260,000 distinct CDR3 sequences, with 16% as singletons. The data originate from a study of T-cell memory formation after mild COVID-19. V lost 0 bases and J lost 4; bases outside the gene matches: 9. The CDR3 spans 18 residues. Germline values: CDR1 LGHNA, CDR2 YSLEER. Sequencing was performed on PBMCs or a T cell subset sorted from them (not recorded which). The receptor was derived from a man between 18 and 35 years old who had mild COVID-19 (a few samples of this study predate the infection). Cell type and time point are not known. V and J are TRBV4-3 and TRBJ2-3, with TRBD2 matching 11 bases. The CDR3 nucleotides are TGCGCCAGCAGCCAAGATTGGGGGCTAGCGGGGGGCGCAGATACGCAGTATTTT. Its translation: CASSQDWGLAGGADTQYF.